This T cell receptor (beta chain) was sequenced in a study of T cells in Graves' hyperthyroidism and ophthalmopathy. This clonotype appeared many times. A lack of ophthalmopathy progression within 18 months defined stable Graves' hyperthyroidism. Around 9.9 ml of fresh peripheral blood supplied the PBMCs. RNA transcripts provided the source from which TCR beta CDR3 regions were amplified. TCR CDR3 regions were first amplified by RT-PCR with HTBI primers. MiXCR, run by TCRdb on the multiplex PCR reads, gives a single entry per CDR3 protein. The table has around 290,000 distinct CDR3 sequences, approximately 13% seen once. Germline lookup yields CDR1 MDHEN and CDR2 SYDVKM. Trimming stripped 6 bases from V and 4 bases from J, with 13 bases between. This CDR3 region has 14 residues.

Sample: blood. The chain employs TRBV28 and TRBJ2-4, with D possibly being TRBD1 (6 bases). The sequence was obtained from a woman between 40 and 55 years old with Graves' hyperthyroidism. For the CDR3, the DNA is TGTGCCAGCAGGGGTGTAGGGGGAAAAAACATTCAGTACTTC. This sequence encodes CASRGVGGKNIQYF.